The 30 T cell receptor beta chains reported below all come from one sample, sequenced in a study of graft-versus-host responses after intestinal transplantation. Which antigens these TCRs recognize remains unknown. Sequenced by immunoSEQ multiplex PCR; TCRdb stores in-frame clones only, minus some. Here the sample spans 93,000 or so clones, 93% being singletons. The input for sequencing was unstimulated CD8+ T cells sorted from spleen or lymph node cells, taken before intestinal transplant. These receptors were collected from a human donor who received an intestinal transplant.

The CDR3 is CASSLTTAVAQYF. The CDR3, as DNA: TGTGCCAGCAGCCTGACAACCGCGGTGGCCCAGTACTTC. The chain recombines TRBV7-9 with TRBJ2-5, with no clear D. V lost 5 bases and J 9 bases, leaving 16 bases between the germline ends. Germline V gene sequence: CDR1 SEHNR, CDR2 FQNEAQ (reference sequence). This CDR3 spans 13 amino acids.

The CDR3, as DNA: TGTGCCAGCAGTTACTCGAGGCCGGGGGAAAAACTGTTTTTT. Protein: CASSYSRPGEKLFF. J is TRBJ1-4 and V is TRBV6-5, with unresolved D. Germline assignment: CDR1 MNHEY and CDR2 SVGAGI. V dropped 0 bases and J dropped 8 bases, with 10 bases sitting between them. CDR3 length equals 14 residues.

The rearrangement links TRBV19 to TRBJ1-2; D remains unclear. The germline CDR1 and CDR2 sequences are LNHDA and SQIVND (reference sequence). V was shortened by 2 bases and J by 3 bases, with 13 bases between the two germline ends. The CDR3 sequence is 15 residues long. The CDR3: CASSIWLTAYYGYTF. In DNA form, the CDR3 reads TGTGCCAGTAGTATATGGCTGACCGCCTACTATGGCTACACCTTC. Looking up the rest from reference TRBV19 and TRBJ1-2 gives the full variable domain: DGGITQSPKYLFRKEGQNVTLSCEQNLNHDAMYWYRQDPGQGLRLIYYSQIVNDFQKGDIAEGYSVSREKKESFPLTVTSAQKNPTAFYLCASSIWLTAYYGYTFGSGTRLTVV.

The chain has TRBV25-1 and TRBJ2-3, with 16 bases fitting TRBD2. Germline assignment: CDR1 MGHDK and CDR2 SYGVNS. V was clipped by 7 bases and J by 0 bases; unmatched bases: 4. The CDR3 sequence is 17 residues long. Written as DNA, the CDR3 is TGTGCCAGCATGGGACTAGCGGGGGGGACTAGCACAGATACGCAGTATTTT. This gives the protein CASMGLAGGTSTDTQYF.

The chain is built from TRBV6-5 and TRBJ2-5, with 7 positions matching TRBD1. The CDR3 runs 15 residues. V lost 6 bases and J lost 2; bases outside the gene matches: 9. Germline CDR1 is MNHEY and CDR2 is SVGAGI. The CDR3 DNA is TGTGCCAGCAGATCCTTAAGGGACAGACAAGAGACCCAGTACTTC. It specifies CASRSLRDRQETQYF.

The chain carries TRBV7-6 and TRBJ2-1; D may be TRBD2 (6 bases). The CDR3 is 20 amino acids. With 5 bases removed from V and 3 bases from J, the gap between germline ends came to 29 bases. CDR1 is SGHVS, CDR2 FNYEAQ, per germline. Here the CDR3 reads CASSIVVGTVGGSFYNEQFF. The CDR3 DNA follows: TGTGCCAGCAGCATAGTTGTTGGGACCGTCGGGGGTTCATTCTACAATGAGCAGTTCTTC.

CDR3 region: CASSETGWESSYNSPLHF. The DNA for the CDR3 is TGTGCCAGCAGTGAAACAGGTTGGGAGAGCTCCTATAATTCACCCCTCCACTTT. The chain couples TRBV2 to TRBJ1-6; D might be TRBD1 (5 bases). Between the trimmed V and J ends, which lost 2 bases and 0 bases, there was a span of 14 bases. The germline V gene has CDR1 SNHLY and CDR2 FYNNEI. The CDR3 extends over 18 amino acids.

V and J are TRBV29-1 and TRBJ2-2, with D perhaps TRBD1 (6 bases). With 8 bases removed from V and 4 bases from J, the gap between germline ends came to 11 bases. The CDR3 consists of 12 residues. Germline CDR1 and CDR2: SQVTM and ANQGSEA. CDR3 loop: CSWTEITGELFF. The CDR3 DNA is TGCAGCTGGACAGAGATCACCGGGGAGCTGTTTTTT.

The chain employs TRBV9 and TRBJ1-1; unclear D gene. Trimming cost V 0 bases and J 5 bases, with 8 bases left between them. CDR1 is SGDLS, CDR2 YYNGEE, per germline. This CDR3 comprises 13 residues. CDR3 residues: CASSVAPLTEAFF. The DNA for the CDR3 is TGTGCCAGCAGCGTAGCCCCCTTAACTGAAGCTTTCTTT.

This clone is a singleton in its sample. This chain joins TRBV6-6 and TRBJ1-1, with D uncertain. The CDR3 totals 14 residues. V was trimmed by 2 bases and J by 0 bases, leaving 7 bases between them. The germline V gene has CDR1 MNHNY and CDR2 SVGAGI (reference sequence). The CDR3 loop reads CASSYGQMNTEAFF. The CDR3, as DNA: TGTGCCAGCAGTTACGGGCAGATGAACACTGAAGCTTTCTTT.

This rearrangement joins TRBV12-2 to TRBJ1-2. TRBV12-2 is tagged as a pseudogene. This CDR3 has 14 amino acids. CDR3 in amino acids: CASRSGEGDYGYTF. DNA of the CDR3: TGTGCAAGTCGCTCCGGGGAGGGAGACTATGGCTACACCTTC.

This clone came up a few times. This chain uses TRBV19 with TRBJ2-4; 11 positions agree with TRBD2. The length of the CDR3 is 14 residues. Trimming took 6 bases from V and 7 from J; bases not matched to a gene: 5. Germline V gene data show CDR1 as LNHDA and CDR2 as SQIVND (reference sequence). The CDR3 sequence: CASRPSGGPNIQYF. The CDR3 nucleotides read TGTGCCAGTAGACCTAGCGGGGGGCCGAACATTCAGTACTTC.

V is TRBV4-1 and J is TRBJ2-3; 10 bases line up with TRBD2. The V gene's germline CDR1 is MGHRA and CDR2 YSYEKL. Trimming cost V 4 bases and J 5 bases; bases outside gene matches: 3. This CDR3 has 14 amino acids. The CDR3 DNA sequence: TGCGCCAGCAGCCCACTAGCGGGGAGAGATACGCAGTATTTT. Protein sequence: CASSPLAGRDTQYF.

J is TRBJ2-7 and V is TRBV4-1; D gene unclear. This CDR3 has 13 amino acids. Trimming removed 4 bases at V and 1 base at J, with 8 bases between. CDR1 is MGHRA, CDR2 YSYEKL, per germline. CDR3: CASSPQTSYEQYF. As DNA, the CDR3 is TGCGCCAGCAGCCCACAGACTTCCTACGAGCAGTACTTC.

The V and J genes are TRBV6-6 and TRBJ2-3; D unresolved. This CDR3 has 16 amino acids. V lost 6 bases, J lost 4 bases, and 20 bases lay in between. Germline V gene sequence: CDR1 MNHNY, CDR2 SVGAGI (reference sequence). The CDR3: CASSHHGVEPADTQYF. In DNA, the CDR3 is TGTGCCAGCAGCCACCATGGCGTTGAACCAGCAGATACGCAGTATTTT.

The rearrangement joins TRBV10-3 to TRBJ1-5; D remains ambiguous. With 8 bases removed from V and 9 bases from J, the gap between germline ends came to 8 bases. CDR1 and CDR2 (germline): ENHRY, SYGVKD. CDR3 length: 10 amino acids. CDR3 amino acids: CAIVKLPQHF. CDR3 nucleotide sequence: TGTGCCATCGTTAAGTTGCCCCAGCATTTT.

The rearrangement links TRBV4-1 to TRBJ2-7; 8 nucleotides line up with TRBD1. CDR1 MGHRA and CDR2 YSYEKL come from the germline V gene. The CDR3 runs to 16 residues. Trimming cost V 0 bases and J 2 bases; bases outside gene matches: 6. CDR3 nucleotide sequence: TGCGCCAGCAGCCAAGATCCCGGGACAGGAACCTACGAGCAGTACTTC. Amino acid sequence: CASSQDPGTGTYEQYF.

The chain has TRBV11-3 and TRBJ2-7; D is undetermined. Germline V gives CDR1 SGHNT, CDR2 YENEEA. The CDR3 contains 12 residues. V lost 5 bases, J lost 2 bases, and 7 bases lay in between. This CDR3 is CASSPDPYEQYF. The CDR3, as DNA: TGTGCCAGCAGCCCCGATCCCTACGAGCAGTACTTC.

The CDR3 sequence is CASSQERGDLYGYTF. The CDR3 nucleotides read TGCGCCAGCAGCCAAGAGCGAGGGGATCTCTATGGCTACACCTTC. This chain connects TRBV4-1 to TRBJ1-2; D possibly corresponds to TRBD1 (5 bases). The germline gives CDR1 MGHRA, CDR2 YSYEKL. There are 15 residues in the CDR3. V gave up 0 bases and J gave up 4 bases, with 12 bases separating them.

This chain joins TRBV13 and TRBJ1-1; no reliable D call. The CDR3 contains 13 residues. Germline V lookup: CDR1 PRHDT, CDR2 FYEKMQ (reference sequence). Trimming removed 4 bases at V and 2 bases at J, with 8 bases between. This chain's CDR3 is CASSSGQNTEAFF. CDR3 DNA: TGTGCCAGCAGCTCAGGTCAAAACACTGAAGCTTTCTTT.

The chain employs TRBV4-1 and TRBJ1-2, with D maybe TRBD1 (6 bases). Looked up from germline, CDR1 is MGHRA and CDR2 is YSYEKL. The CDR3 totals 16 residues. V was pared by 0 bases and J by 3 bases, with 14 bases between. CDR3 loop: CASSQDRRGGYYGYTF. Written as DNA, the CDR3 is TGCGCCAGCAGCCAAGATCGACGAGGGGGATACTATGGCTACACCTTC.

CDR3 loop: CASSDGYSNQPQHF. CDR3 bases: TGTGCCAGCAGCGATGGGTATAGCAATCAGCCCCAGCATTTT. The genes are TRBV5-8 and TRBJ1-5; D not resolved. Trimming stripped 4 bases from V and 0 bases from J, with 8 bases between. Germline lookup yields CDR1 SGHTS and CDR2 YDEGEE. The CDR3 has 14 residues.

The chain joins TRBV27 to TRBJ1-1, with unresolved D. The CDR3 contains 13 residues. V lost 4 bases and J lost 3, with 9 bases in between. Germline V gives CDR1 MNHEY, CDR2 SMNVEV (reference sequence). CDR3 amino acids: CASSSPVYTEAFF. CDR3 sequence (DNA): TGTGCCAGCAGTTCTCCGGTCTACACTGAAGCTTTCTTT.

The rearrangement joins TRBV27 to TRBJ2-2; no clear D gene. Germline V gene data show CDR1 as MNHEY and CDR2 as SMNVEV (reference sequence). The CDR3 runs 13 residues. V was cut by 3 bases and J by 7 bases, with 9 bases left in between. The CDR3 DNA is TGTGCCAGCAGTTTCGGGCAGGACGGGGAGCTGTTTTTT. This gives the protein CASSFGQDGELFF.

The V gene is TRBV6-1, the J gene TRBJ2-1; possibly TRBD1 for D (6 bases). This CDR3 has 16 residues. Germline values: CDR1 MNHNS, CDR2 SASEGT. V lost 4 bases, J lost 0 bases, and 13 bases lay in between. Here the CDR3 DNA reads TGTGCCAGCAGTGGACAGGACCCCCTCTCCTACAATGAGCAGTTCTTC. This encodes CASSGQDPLSYNEQFF.

The rearrangement joins TRBV2 to TRBJ1-6; D is ambiguous. V was clipped by 1 base and J by 8 bases, with 3 bases between them. The CDR3 sequence is 12 residues long. Germline V gene data show CDR1 as SNHLY and CDR2 as FYNNEI. DNA for the CDR3: TGTGCCAGCAGTGAAGATTATTCACCCCTCCACTTT. It codes for CASSEDYSPLHF. Complete variable domain (other parts from reference TRBV2 and TRBJ1-6): EPEVTQTPSHQVTQMGQEVILRCVPISNHLYFYWYRQILGQKVEFLVSFYNNEISEKSEIFDDQFSVERPDGSNFTLKIRSTKLEDSAMYFCASSEDYSPLHFGNGTRLTVT.

The rearrangement joins TRBV5-1 to TRBJ2-2, with D tentatively TRBD1 (5 bases). Germline V gene data show CDR1 as SGHRS and CDR2 as YFSETQ. The CDR3 runs 13 residues. V gave up 3 bases and J gave up 7 bases, with 10 bases separating them. Here the CDR3 DNA reads TGCGCCAGCAGCTCCACAGGTCTCGGGGAGCTGTTTTTT. Amino acids: CASSSTGLGELFF.

This rearrangement joins TRBV7-2 to TRBJ1-3; TRBD1 matches 7 bases. CDR3 length equals 16 residues. Unmatched junction bases numbered 8, after V lost 5 bases and J lost 1 base. Germline lookup yields CDR1 SGHTA and CDR2 FQGNSA. CDR3 DNA sequence: TGTGCCAGCAGCCCGGACAGGCCCATTTCTGGAAACACCATATATTTT. This gives the protein CASSPDRPISGNTIYF.

This chain joins TRBV6-5 and TRBJ1-1; possible D gene TRBD1, 6 bases. V was pared by 2 bases and J by 2 bases, with 12 bases between. Per germline, CDR1 MNHEY and CDR2 SVGAGI. The CDR3 spans 15 residues. The CDR3 spells CASSYTKGVNTEAFF. CDR3 coding DNA: TGTGCCAGCAGTTACACAAAGGGGGTTAACACTGAAGCTTTCTTT.

The V call is TRBV27, the J call TRBJ1-4; D remains ambiguous. V was trimmed by 4 bases and J by 7 bases, leaving 16 bases between them. This CDR3 has 15 amino acids. The germline gives CDR1 MNHEY, CDR2 SMNVEV (reference sequence). This chain's CDR3 is CASSSTPLAFEKLFF. In DNA form, the CDR3 reads TGTGCCAGCAGTTCCACCCCCCTAGCTTTTGAAAAACTGTTTTTT.